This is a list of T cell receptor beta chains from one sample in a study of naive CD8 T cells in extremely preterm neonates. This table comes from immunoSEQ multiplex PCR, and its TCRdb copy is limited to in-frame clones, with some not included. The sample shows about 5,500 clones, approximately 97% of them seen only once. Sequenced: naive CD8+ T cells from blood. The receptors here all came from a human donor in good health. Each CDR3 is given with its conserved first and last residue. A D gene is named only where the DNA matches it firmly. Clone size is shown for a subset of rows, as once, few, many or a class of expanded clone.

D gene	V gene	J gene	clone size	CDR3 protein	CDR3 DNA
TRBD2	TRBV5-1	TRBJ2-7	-	CASSLAGGTYEQYF	TGCGCCAGCAGCTTGGCGGGGGGAACCTACGAGCAGTACTTC
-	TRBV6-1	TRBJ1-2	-	CASSESQGTYGYTF	TGTGCCAGCAGCGAATCCCAGGGAACCTATGGCTACACCTTC
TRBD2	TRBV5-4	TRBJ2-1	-	CASTTRGGLYNEQFF	TGTGCCAGCACCACCCGGGGGGGGTTATACAATGAGCAGTTCTTC
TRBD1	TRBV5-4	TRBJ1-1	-	CASSPTGVEAFF	TGTGCCAGCAGCCCGACAGGGGTTGAAGCTTTCTTT
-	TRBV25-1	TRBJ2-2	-	CASSEIVSVTGELFF	TGTGCCAGCAGTGAAATAGTATCGGTCACCGGGGAGCTGTTTTTT
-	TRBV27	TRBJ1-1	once	CASSLNGGGLSEAFF	TGTGCCAGCAGTTTAAATGGGGGGGGTTTGAGTGAAGCTTTCTTT
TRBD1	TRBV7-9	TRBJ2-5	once	CASSWIQGRVETQYF	TGTGCCAGCAGCTGGATACAGGGGCGGGTAGAGACCCAGTACTTC
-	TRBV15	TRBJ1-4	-	CATSRDLGGAREKLFF	TGTGCCACCAGCAGAGATCTTGGGGGGGCCAGAGAAAAACTGTTTTTT
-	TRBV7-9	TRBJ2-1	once	CASSLGRGPNEQFF	TGTGCCAGCAGCTTGGGGCGGGGACCCAATGAGCAGTTCTTC
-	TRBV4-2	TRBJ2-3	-	CASSPRLGPSDTQYF	TGTGCCAGCAGCCCCCGGTTGGGCCCCTCAGATACGCAGTATTTT
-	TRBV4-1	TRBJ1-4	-	CASSQEAGTYEKLFF	TGCGCCAGCAGCCAAGAGGCAGGAACGTATGAAAAACTGTTTTTT
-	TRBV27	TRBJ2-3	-	CASSLIGTDTQYF	TGTGCCAGCAGCCTTATTGGCACAGATACGCAGTATTTT
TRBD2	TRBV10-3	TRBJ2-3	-	CAPNNSAGDQKTDTQYF	TGTGCCCCGAACAATAGCGCGGGGGATCAGAAAACAGATACGCAGTATTTT
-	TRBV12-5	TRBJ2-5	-	CASGLSARQETQYF	TGTGCTAGTGGTTTGTCTGCTAGGCAAGAGACCCAGTACTTC
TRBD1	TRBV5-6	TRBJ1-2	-	CASSPWTGGFYGYTF	TGTGCCAGCAGCCCGTGGACAGGGGGCTTCTATGGCTACACCTTC
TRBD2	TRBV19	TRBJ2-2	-	CASSEEGGLNTGELFF	TGTGCCAGTAGTGAGGAGGGAGGGCTGAACACCGGGGAGCTGTTTTTT
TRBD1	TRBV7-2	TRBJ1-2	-	CASSLASGQGYYGYTF	TGTGCCAGCAGCTTGGCCTCGGGACAGGGGTACTATGGCTACACCTTC
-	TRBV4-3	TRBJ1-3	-	CASSPSFWGSGGNTIYF	TGCGCCAGCAGCCCCAGCTTTTGGGGAAGCGGGGGAAACACCATATATTTT
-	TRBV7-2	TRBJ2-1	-	CASSLDPDSAMYNEQFF	TGTGCCAGCAGCTTAGACCCGGACTCAGCTATGTACAATGAGCAGTTCTTC
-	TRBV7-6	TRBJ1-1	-	CASSPGGPNTEAFF	TGTGCCAGCAGCCCCGGAGGACCGAACACTGAAGCTTTCTTT
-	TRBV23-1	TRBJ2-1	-	CASSQSALVEQFF	TGCGCCAGCAGTCAATCAGCACTAGTCGAGCAGTTCTTC
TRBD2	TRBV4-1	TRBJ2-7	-	CASTSGGAYEQYF	TGCGCCAGCACTAGCGGGGGGGCCTACGAGCAGTACTTC
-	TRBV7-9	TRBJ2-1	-	CASSVNDEQFF	TGTGCCAGCAGCGTCAATGATGAGCAGTTCTTC
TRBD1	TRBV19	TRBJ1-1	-	CASSIRGTGAWNTEAFF	TGTGCCAGTAGTATAAGAGGGACAGGGGCTTGGAACACTGAAGCTTTCTTT
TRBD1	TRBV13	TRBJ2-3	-	CASSRTQQGEDTQYF	TGTGCCAGCAGCCGTACTCAACAGGGGGAGGATACGCAGTATTTT
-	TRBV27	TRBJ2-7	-	CASSYGPGVESYEQYF	TGTGCCAGCAGTTATGGTCCCGGGGTGGAATCCTACGAGCAGTACTTC
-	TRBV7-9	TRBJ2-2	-	CASSLVAGLLNTGELFF	TGTGCCAGCAGCTTAGTGGCTGGTCTTTTGAACACCGGGGAGCTGTTTTTT
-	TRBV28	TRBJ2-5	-	CASSDKGVETQYF	TGTGCCAGCAGCGACAAGGGGGTCGAGACCCAGTACTTC
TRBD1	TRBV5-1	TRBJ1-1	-	CASSYDRGNTEAFF	TGCGCCAGCAGCTACGACAGGGGAAACACTGAAGCTTTCTTT
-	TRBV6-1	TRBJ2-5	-	CASSDPSQGQETQYF	TGTGCCAGCAGTGACCCCAGCCAGGGCCAAGAGACCCAGTACTTC
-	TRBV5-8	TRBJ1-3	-	CASSLVPSSGNTIYF	TGTGCCAGCAGCTTAGTCCCCAGCTCTGGAAACACCATATATTTT
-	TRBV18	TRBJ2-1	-	CASATTSPWSEQFF	TGTGCCAGCGCGACAACCAGTCCCTGGTCAGAGCAGTTCTTC
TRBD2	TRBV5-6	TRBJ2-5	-	CASSFWGGRQETQYF	TGTGCCAGCAGCTTCTGGGGGGGTCGGCAAGAGACCCAGTACTTC
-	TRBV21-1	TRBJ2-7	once	CASSKVVRDRMIRKPYEQYF	TGTGCCAGCAGCAAAGTGGTCCGGGACAGGATGATAAGAAAACCCTACGAGCAGTACTTC
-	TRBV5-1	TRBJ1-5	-	CASSLEGGLQPQHF	TGCGCCAGCAGCTTGGAGGGGGGGCTTCAGCCCCAGCATTTT
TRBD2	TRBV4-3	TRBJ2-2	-	CASSQDHPPAGGSTGELFF	TGCGCCAGCAGCCAAGATCACCCCCCAGCGGGGGGTAGCACCGGGGAGCTGTTTTTT
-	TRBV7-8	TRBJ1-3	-	CASSLEAGGLSARNTIYF	TGTGCCAGCAGCTTAGAAGCAGGAGGGCTAAGTGCGAGAAACACCATATATTTT
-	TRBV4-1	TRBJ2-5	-	CASSQGLLSATQYF	TGCGCCAGCAGCCAGGGACTGCTTTCAGCGACCCAGTACTTC
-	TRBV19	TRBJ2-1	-	CASSIVSGWAYNEQFF	TGTGCCAGTAGTATCGTGTCTGGGTGGGCATACAATGAGCAGTTCTTC
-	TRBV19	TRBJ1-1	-	CASSLTVEAFF	TGTGCCAGTAGTTTGACAGTTGAAGCTTTCTTT
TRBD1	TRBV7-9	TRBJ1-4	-	CASSTGQAIGELFF	TGTGCCAGCAGCACGGGACAGGCAATTGGGGAACTGTTTTTT
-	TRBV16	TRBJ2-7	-	CASSQSWDTSYEQYF	TGTGCCAGCAGCCAATCCTGGGACACCAGCTACGAGCAGTACTTC
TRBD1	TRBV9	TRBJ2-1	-	CASSVWDRELINEQFF	TGTGCCAGCAGCGTATGGGACAGGGAGTTAATCAATGAGCAGTTCTTC
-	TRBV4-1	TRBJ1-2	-	CASSLARGDGYTF	TGCGCCAGCAGCCTTGCCCGGGGGGATGGCTACACCTTC
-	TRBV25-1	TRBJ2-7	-	CASSAFIQGSYEQYF	TGTGCCAGCAGTGCTTTCATACAGGGCTCCTACGAGCAGTACTTC
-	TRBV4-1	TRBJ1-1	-	CASSQQEGMEAFF	TGCGCCAGCAGCCAACAGGAGGGGATGGAAGCTTTCTTT